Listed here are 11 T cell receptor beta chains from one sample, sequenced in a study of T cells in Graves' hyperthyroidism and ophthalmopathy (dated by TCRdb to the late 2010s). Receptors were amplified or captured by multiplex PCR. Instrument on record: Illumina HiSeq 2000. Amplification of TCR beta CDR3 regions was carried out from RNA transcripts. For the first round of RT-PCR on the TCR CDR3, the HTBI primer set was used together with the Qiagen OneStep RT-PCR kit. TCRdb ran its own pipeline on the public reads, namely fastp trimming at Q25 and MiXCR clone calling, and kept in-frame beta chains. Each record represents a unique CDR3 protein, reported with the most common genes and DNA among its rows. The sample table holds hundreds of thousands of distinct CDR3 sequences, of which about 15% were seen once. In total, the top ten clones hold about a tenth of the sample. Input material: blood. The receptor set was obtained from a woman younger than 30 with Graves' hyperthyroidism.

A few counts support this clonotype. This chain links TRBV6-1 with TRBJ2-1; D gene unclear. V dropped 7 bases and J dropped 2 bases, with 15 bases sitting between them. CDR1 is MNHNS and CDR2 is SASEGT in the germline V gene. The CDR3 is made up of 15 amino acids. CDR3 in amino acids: CASNSLKMPYNEQFF. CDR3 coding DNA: TGTGCCAGCAACTCCCTCAAGATGCCCTACAATGAGCAGTTCTTC.

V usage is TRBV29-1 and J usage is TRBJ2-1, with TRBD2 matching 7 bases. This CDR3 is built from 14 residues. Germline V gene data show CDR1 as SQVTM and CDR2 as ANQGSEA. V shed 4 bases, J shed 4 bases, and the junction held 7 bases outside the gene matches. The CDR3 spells CSVARRERYNEQFF. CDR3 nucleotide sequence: TGCAGCGTTGCAAGGCGGGAGAGGTACAATGAGCAGTTCTTC.

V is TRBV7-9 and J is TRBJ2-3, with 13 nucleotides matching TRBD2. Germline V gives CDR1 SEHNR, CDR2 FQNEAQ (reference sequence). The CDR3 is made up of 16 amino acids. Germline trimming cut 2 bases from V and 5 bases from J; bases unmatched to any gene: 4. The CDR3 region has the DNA TGTGCCAGCAGCTTATGGACTAGCGGGAGTCTAGATACGCAGTATTTT. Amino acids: CASSLWTSGSLDTQYF.

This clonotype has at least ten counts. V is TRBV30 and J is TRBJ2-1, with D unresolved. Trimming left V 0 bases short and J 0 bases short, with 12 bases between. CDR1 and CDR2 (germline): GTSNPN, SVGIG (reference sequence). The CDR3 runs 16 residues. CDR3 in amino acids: CAWSVPDPHSYNEQFF. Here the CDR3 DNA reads TGTGCCTGGAGTGTACCAGACCCCCACTCCTACAATGAGCAGTTCTTC.

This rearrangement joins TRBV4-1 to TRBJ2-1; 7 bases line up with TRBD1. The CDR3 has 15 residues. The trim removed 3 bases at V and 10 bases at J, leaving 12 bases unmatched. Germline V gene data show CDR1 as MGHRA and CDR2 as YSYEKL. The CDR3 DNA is TGCGCCAGCAGCCACGAAGGGGGCCGCTCACGAGAGCAGTTCTTC. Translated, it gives CASSHEGGRSREQFF.

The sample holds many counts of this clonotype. DNA of the CDR3: TGTGCCACCAACGAGTACACTGAAGCTTTCTTT. Its translation: CATNEYTEAFF. The genes are TRBV6-1 and TRBJ1-1; no clear D gene. Looked up from germline, CDR1 is MNHNS and CDR2 is SASEGT. The CDR3 totals 11 residues. Trimming took 10 bases from V and 3 from J, leaving 9 bases between them.

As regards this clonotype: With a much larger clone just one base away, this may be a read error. The CDR3 bases are TGTGCCAGCGGCTTAGAATTAGCGGACAATGAGCAGTTCTTC. Amino acids: CASGLELADNEQFF. The chain carries TRBV7-2 and TRBJ2-1; D is possibly TRBD2 (6 bases). The germline CDR1 and CDR2 sequences are SGHTA and FQGNSA. The CDR3 consists of 14 residues.

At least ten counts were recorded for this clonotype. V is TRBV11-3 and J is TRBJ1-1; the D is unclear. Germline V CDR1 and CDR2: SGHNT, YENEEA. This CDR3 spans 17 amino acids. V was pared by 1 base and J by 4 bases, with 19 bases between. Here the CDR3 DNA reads TGTGCCAGCAGCTTAGCCCGCCGAGGGAGGGAGGGCACTGAAGCTTTCTTT. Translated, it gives CASSLARRGREGTEAFF.

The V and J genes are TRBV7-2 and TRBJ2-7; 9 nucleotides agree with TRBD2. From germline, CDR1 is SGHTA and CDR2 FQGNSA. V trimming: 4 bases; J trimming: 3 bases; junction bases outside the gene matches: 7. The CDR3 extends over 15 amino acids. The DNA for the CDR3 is TGTGCCAGCAGCTCCGTGACTAGCGGACACTACGAGCAGTACTTC. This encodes CASSSVTSGHYEQYF.

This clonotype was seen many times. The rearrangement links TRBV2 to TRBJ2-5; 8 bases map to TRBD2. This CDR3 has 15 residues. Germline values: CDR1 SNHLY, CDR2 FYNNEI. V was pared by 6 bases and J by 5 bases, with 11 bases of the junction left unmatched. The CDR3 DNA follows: TGTGCCAGCAGGCGTAGCGGGGCCCGAGGGGAGACCCAGTACTTC. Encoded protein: CASRRSGARGETQYF.

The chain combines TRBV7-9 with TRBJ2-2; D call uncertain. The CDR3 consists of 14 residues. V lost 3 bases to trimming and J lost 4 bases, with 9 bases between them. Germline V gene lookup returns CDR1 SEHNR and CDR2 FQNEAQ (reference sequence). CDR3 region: CASSFLTSTGELFF. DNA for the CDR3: TGTGCCAGCAGCTTCCTAACGAGCACCGGGGAGCTGTTTTTT.